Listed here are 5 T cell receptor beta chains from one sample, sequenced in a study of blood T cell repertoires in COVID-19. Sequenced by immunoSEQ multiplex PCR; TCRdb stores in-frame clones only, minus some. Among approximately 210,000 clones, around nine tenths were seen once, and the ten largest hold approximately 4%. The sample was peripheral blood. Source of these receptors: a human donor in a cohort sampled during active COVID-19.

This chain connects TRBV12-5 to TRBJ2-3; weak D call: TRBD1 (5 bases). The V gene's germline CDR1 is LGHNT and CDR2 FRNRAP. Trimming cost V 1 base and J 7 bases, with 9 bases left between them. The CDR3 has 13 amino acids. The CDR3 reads CASGLEQANTQYF. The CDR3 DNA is TGTGCTAGTGGTTTGGAACAGGCAAATACGCAGTATTTT.

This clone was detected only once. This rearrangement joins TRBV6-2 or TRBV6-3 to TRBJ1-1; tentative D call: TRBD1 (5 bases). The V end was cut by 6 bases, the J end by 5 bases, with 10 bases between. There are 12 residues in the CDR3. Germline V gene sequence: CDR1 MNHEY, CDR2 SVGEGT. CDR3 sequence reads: CASSPGGTEAFF. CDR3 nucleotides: TGTGCCAGCAGCCCCGGGGGAACTGAAGCTTTCTTT.

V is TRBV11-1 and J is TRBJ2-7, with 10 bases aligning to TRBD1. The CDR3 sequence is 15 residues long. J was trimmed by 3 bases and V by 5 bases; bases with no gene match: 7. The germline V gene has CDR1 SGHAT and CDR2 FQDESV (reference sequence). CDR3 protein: CASSLSGTGVYEQYF. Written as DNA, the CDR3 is TGTGCCAGCAGCCTTAGCGGGACAGGGGTCTACGAGCAGTACTTC.

The DNA of the CDR3 is TGTGCCAGCAGTGCAGGGGATAGCAATCAGCCCCAGCATTTT. Translated: CASSAGDSNQPQHF. The chain joins TRBV6-6 to TRBJ1-5; tentative D call: TRBD1 (6 bases). Germline values: CDR1 MNHNY, CDR2 SVGAGI (reference sequence). This CDR3 region has 14 residues. V gave up 5 bases and J gave up 0 bases, with 8 bases separating them.

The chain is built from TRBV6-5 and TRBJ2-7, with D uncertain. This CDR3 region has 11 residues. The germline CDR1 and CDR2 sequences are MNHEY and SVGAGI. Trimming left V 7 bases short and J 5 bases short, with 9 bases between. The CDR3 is CASKRNNEQYF. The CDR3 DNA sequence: TGTGCCAGCAAGAGGAACAACGAGCAGTACTTC.